One and the same sample provided the 18 T cell receptor beta chains below, sequenced in a study of T cell responses to AZD1222 COVID-19 vaccine. Assay: immunoSEQ multiplex PCR; the TCRdb copy retains only in-frame clones and omits some. The sample has 100,000 to 150,000 clones, 88% seen once; the top ten hold 3.5%. The sequenced sample was peripheral blood, obtained 28 days after the second AZD1222 dose. The receptor set was obtained from an adult who received the AZD1222 COVID-19 vaccine.

The chain uses TRBV14 and TRBJ2-5; TRBD2 aligns across 13 bases. V dropped 1 base and J dropped 5; count of bases not matched to a gene: 1. CDR3 length: 15 residues. CDR1 is SGHDN, CDR2 FVKESK, per germline. The CDR3 here is CASSQGGLAGETQYF. As DNA, the CDR3 is TGTGCCAGCAGCCAAGGGGGACTAGCGGGGGAGACCCAGTACTTC.

This chain links TRBV6-5 with TRBJ2-7; 8 positions match TRBD2. The length of the CDR3 is 14 residues. In germline, CDR1 is MNHEY, CDR2 SVGAGI. The trim removed 6 bases at V and 5 bases at J, leaving 9 bases unmatched. The CDR3 DNA sequence: TGTGCCAGCAGCCGTCGGGGGGGGGCCGACGAGCAGTACTTC. It yields the protein CASSRRGGADEQYF.

The chain carries TRBV6-1 and TRBJ1-2, with a tentative D call TRBD1 (6 bases). The germline V and J ends were trimmed by 3 bases and 6 bases, with 14 bases remaining between them. The CDR3 runs to 14 residues. Germline V CDR1 and CDR2: MNHNS, SASEGT. CDR3 coding DNA: TGTGCCAGCAGTGACAGGGGTCGGATGGATGGCTACACCTTC. This sequence encodes CASSDRGRMDGYTF.

The rearrangement joins TRBV6-5 to TRBJ1-2; the match to TRBD1 covers 8 bases. The CDR3 totals 15 residues. Germline V gene sequence: CDR1 MNHEY, CDR2 SVGAGI. V was clipped by 5 bases and J by 8 bases; unmatched bases: 13. The CDR3 sequence: CASSHPRTGSRGYTF. The CDR3 DNA reads TGTGCCAGCAGTCATCCTAGGACAGGGTCAAGAGGCTACACCTTC.

This chain uses TRBV7-2 with TRBJ1-3; maybe TRBD1 (6 bases). Germline assignment: CDR1 SGHTA and CDR2 FQGNSA. This CDR3 comprises 13 residues. V was pared by 5 bases and J by 5 bases, with 10 bases between. CDR3 in DNA: TGTGCCAGCAGCGTCCGGGACAGAAACACCATATATTTT. As protein: CASSVRDRNTIYF.

The chain is built from TRBV4-3 and TRBJ2-3, with a possible D match to TRBD1 (6 bases). The CDR3 runs to 16 residues. The V gene lost 0 bases and the J gene lost 3 bases, with 13 bases spanning the gap. CDR1 is LGHNA and CDR2 is YSLEER in the germline V gene. CDR3 in DNA: TGCGCCAGCAGCCAAGATCTGGGGCAGGGGACAGATACGCAGTATTTT. This gives the protein CASSQDLGQGTDTQYF.

The gene calls are TRBV6-5 and TRBJ2-3; 10 nucleotides line up with TRBD2. Germline V gene sequence: CDR1 MNHEY, CDR2 SVGAGI. The CDR3 totals 14 residues. V lost 4 bases and J lost 8; bases outside the gene matches: 6. This CDR3 is CASSSGTSVRTQYF. CDR3 sequence (DNA): TGTGCCAGCAGTTCCGGGACTAGCGTTCGTACGCAGTATTTT.

The chain couples TRBV12-3 or TRBV12-4 to TRBJ2-5, with D maybe TRBD2 (6 bases). Trimming took 1 base from V and 7 from J, leaving 7 bases between them. The CDR3 has 12 residues. For the CDR3, the DNA is TGTGCCAGCAGTTTAGAGGAGGGGACCCAGTACTTC. Amino acid sequence: CASSLEEGTQYF.

Concerning this clone: The sample carries other DNA sequences with the same CDR3. This chain joins TRBV9 and TRBJ2-7; 7 bases are shared with TRBD1. CDR1 is SGDLS and CDR2 is YYNGEE in the germline V gene. The CDR3 covers 14 residues. After removal of 2 bases from V and 3 bases from J, the junction contained 5 bases not matched to a gene. The CDR3 spells CASSVRGNDYEQYF. The CDR3 DNA is TGTGCCAGCAGCGTCAGGGGGAATGACTACGAGCAGTACTTC. The variable domain in full, with the rest retrieved from reference TRBV9 and TRBJ2-7, is DSGVTQTPKHLITATGQRVTLRCSPRSGDLSVYWYQQSLDQGLQFLIQYYNGEERAKGNILERFSAQQFPDLHSELNLSSLELGDSALYFCASSVRGNDYEQYFGPGTRLTVT.

This chain links TRBV21-1 with TRBJ1-1; the tabulated D call, TRBD1, remains unverified against the DNA. TRBV21-1 represents a pseudogene. This CDR3 region has 15 residues. CDR3 region: CASRSGQGARTEAFF. In DNA, the CDR3 is TGTGCCAGCAGGTCTGGACAGGGGGCGCGGACTGAAGCTTTCTTT.

This clone appeared a few times. Other nucleotide sequences from this sample produce the same CDR3. The chain has TRBV6-2 or TRBV6-3 and TRBJ2-3; D perhaps matches TRBD2 (6 bases). CDR3 length: 13 amino acids. V was pared by 5 bases and J by 2 bases, with 8 bases between. Germline lookup yields CDR1 MNHEY and CDR2 SVGEGT. CDR3 region: CASSRDSTDTQYF. CDR3 in DNA: TGTGCCAGCAGTCGGGACTCCACAGATACGCAGTATTTT.

The V gene is TRBV11-2, the J gene TRBJ2-1; 11 bases align to TRBD2. The V and J ends lost 0 bases and 6 bases, in that order; junction bases with no gene match: 4. Germline-derived CDR1 and CDR2 are SGHAT and FQNNGV. CDR3 length: 16 residues. CDR3 residues: CASSLDNTSGGNEQFF. The CDR3 bases are TGTGCCAGCAGCTTAGATAACACTAGCGGGGGCAATGAGCAGTTCTTC. Based on the CDR3 plus reference TRBV11-2 and TRBJ2-1, the full variable domain is EAGVAQSPRYKIIEKRQSVAFWCNPISGHATLYWYQQILGQGPKLLIQFQNNGVVDDSQLPKDRFSAERLKGVDSTLKIQPAKLEDSAVYLCASSLDNTSGGNEQFFGPGTRLTVL.

The V call is TRBV5-6, the J call TRBJ1-6, with TRBD1 matching 7 bases. Unmatched junction bases numbered 4, after V lost 0 bases and J lost 7 bases. The CDR3 consists of 15 residues. Germline loops: CDR1 SGHDT, CDR2 YYEEEE. The CDR3 region has the DNA TGTGCCAGCAGCTTGGTTCAGGGGGACAATTCACCCCTCCACTTT. This encodes CASSLVQGDNSPLHF.

The chain carries TRBV12-5 and TRBJ1-3; D gene ambiguous. This CDR3 has 18 amino acids. The germline V and J ends were trimmed by 5 bases and 3 bases, with 23 bases remaining between them. Germline CDR1 is LGHNT and CDR2 is FRNRAP. CDR3 region: CASGLLSPSTRFGNTIYF. CDR3 bases: TGTGCTAGTGGTCTACTGTCGCCCTCTACCCGATTTGGAAACACCATATATTTT. Filled out from reference TRBV12-5 and TRBJ1-3, the complete variable domain reads DARVTQTPRHKVTEMGQEVTMRCQPILGHNTVFWYRQTMMQGLELLAYFRNRAPLDDSGMPKDRFSAEMPDATLATLKIQPSEPRDSAVYFCASGLLSPSTRFGNTIYFGEGSWLTVV.

The J gene is TRBJ1-4, the V gene TRBV3-1 (or the pseudogene TRBV3-2); D might be TRBD1 (6 bases). CDR3 length equals 12 residues. V dropped 6 bases and J dropped 4 bases, with 6 bases sitting between them. Germline-derived CDR1 and CDR2 are LGHDT and YNNKEL (reference sequence). The CDR3 DNA follows: TGTGCCAGCAGGACAGGTAATGAAAAACTGTTTTTT. It is translated as CASRTGNEKLFF.

The V and J genes are TRBV5-1 and TRBJ1-4; TRBD1 might be the D (5 bases). V lost 4 bases, J lost 6 bases, and 25 bases lay in between. The germline gives CDR1 SGHRS, CDR2 YFSETQ. The CDR3 extends over 18 amino acids. CDR3 amino acids: CASSPSPAGRVNDEKLFF. The CDR3 DNA reads as TGCGCCAGCAGCCCCTCACCGGCAGGGAGGGTGAACGATGAAAAACTGTTTTTT.

The rearrangement joins TRBV30 to TRBJ1-1; 9 bases fit TRBD1. The germline V gene encodes CDR1 GTSNPN and CDR2 SVGIG (reference sequence). V dropped 0 bases and J dropped 5; count of bases not matched to a gene: 4. The CDR3 contains 14 residues. CDR3 nucleotides: TGTGCCTGGAGTGTATCAGACAGGGGGACTGAAGCTTTCTTT. Translated: CAWSVSDRGTEAFF.

This clone has more than one count but fewer than ten. V is TRBV3-1 (or the pseudogene TRBV3-2) and J is TRBJ2-5; maybe TRBD2 (5 bases). This CDR3 comprises 15 residues. V was shortened by 0 bases and J by 2 bases, with 10 bases between the two germline ends. CDR1 is LGHDT, CDR2 YNNKEL, per germline (reference sequence). CDR3 sequence reads: CASSQDLREQETQYF. The DNA of the CDR3 is TGTGCCAGCAGCCAAGATCTACGGGAACAAGAGACCCAGTACTTC.